The clone carrying this T cell receptor beta chain occurred many times. Its antigen is as yet unknown. This sample is part of a study of spatial heterogeneity in lung cancer. Findings and limits, study-wide: The study found ubiquitous expanded tumor TCRs in blood more at resection than follow-up.

Germline assignment: CDR1 SGDLS and CDR2 YYNGEE. Trimming took 0 bases from V and 4 from J, leaving 17 bases between them. The CDR3 runs to 16 residues. Using its own MiXCR run on the 5' RACE reads, TCRdb lists one record per CDR3 protein. The table lists 36,000 or so distinct CDR3 sequences, roughly 5.5% of them singletons. Time point meaning: sample taken at primary tumor resection. Sequencing was performed on whole RNA extracted from tumor and nontumor lung tissue, or from frozen PBMC, and the material was left unsorted. This sequence joins TRBV9 and TRBJ2-7, with D tentatively TRBD1 (5 bases). This receptor was obtained from a female donor with early-stage non-small cell lung cancer. The material sequenced was PBMCs, taken at surgery. CDR3 in DNA: TGTGCCAGCAGCGTAGGTCAGGGCCCCGACGGGTACGAGCAGTACTTC. Its protein is CASSVGQGPDGYEQYF.